A single sample gave rise to the 27 T cell receptor beta chains below, sequenced in a study of naive CD8 T cells in extremely preterm neonates. The protocol was immunoSEQ multiplex PCR, while the TCRdb copy is restricted to in-frame clones and leaves out a portion. The sample consists of 7,000 or so clones, 98% of them appearing once. The sequenced sample was naive CD8+ T cells from blood. These receptors came from a human donor in good health.

This chain connects TRBV29-1 to TRBJ2-7; D is perhaps TRBD2 (5 bases). Germline CDR1 is SQVTM and CDR2 is ANQGSEA. V was pared by 3 bases and J by 0 bases, with 9 bases between. The CDR3 runs 13 residues. The CDR3 here is CSVDGVGSYEQYF. CDR3 nucleotide sequence: TGCAGCGTTGACGGGGTGGGCTCCTACGAGCAGTACTTC.

The V gene is TRBV28, the J gene TRBJ2-7, with D possibly TRBD1 on 6 matching bases. Germline loops: CDR1 MDHEN, CDR2 SYDVKM. The CDR3 length is 14 residues. The ends were cut back, 2 bases at V and 3 bases at J, with 11 bases in the middle. The CDR3 sequence: CASSLLQGLYEQYF. Here the CDR3 DNA reads TGTGCCAGCAGTTTACTACAGGGCCTCTACGAGCAGTACTTC.

This chain joins TRBV2 and TRBJ2-5; 10 nucleotides agree with TRBD1. This CDR3 has 19 residues. The J segment lost 5 bases and the V segment lost 6 bases, leaving 21 bases of the junction unmatched. Germline CDR1 reads SNHLY; CDR2 reads FYNNEI. CDR3 coding DNA: TGTGCCAGCAGGGACATGAGTGGAGACAGGGGGCGTTACGGTGAGACCCAGTACTTC. Translated: CASRDMSGDRGRYGETQYF.

The chain couples TRBV7-9 to TRBJ2-7, with 7 positions matching TRBD1. CDR1 SEHNR and CDR2 FQNEAQ come from the germline V gene (reference sequence). V was pared by 5 bases and J by 0 bases, with 10 bases of the junction left unmatched. The CDR3 contains 16 residues. The CDR3 DNA sequence: TGTGCCAGCAGCAGCTCCGGGACAGCCAGCTCCTACGAGCAGTACTTC. It specifies CASSSSGTASSYEQYF. The entire variable domain, with the rest obtained from reference TRBV7-9 and TRBJ2-7, is as follows: DTGVSQNPRHKITKRGQNVTFRCDPISEHNRLYWYRQTLGQGPEFLTYFQNEAQLEKSRLLSDRFSAERPKGSFSTLEIQRTEQGDSAMYLCASSSSGTASSYEQYFGPGTRLTVT.

The chain uses TRBV5-5 and TRBJ2-7; the D is unclear. The V gene's germline CDR1 is SGHKS and CDR2 YYEKEE (reference sequence). V gave up 1 base and J gave up 2 bases, with 7 bases separating them. This CDR3 has 13 residues. This CDR3 is CASSLMSPYEQYF. The CDR3 DNA is TGTGCCAGCAGCTTGATGAGCCCCTACGAGCAGTACTTC.

Concerning this clone itself: One end of the junction does not line up with germline, which may come from a read error. The chain combines TRBV10-3 with TRBJ1-3; D not resolved. The CDR3 is 15 residues long. Germline V gene lookup returns CDR1 ENHRY and CDR2 SYGVKD. CDR3 nucleotides: TGTGCCATCAGAGACTCAGTCGGAGCTGGGAACACCATATATTTT. Encoded protein: CAIRDSVGAGNTIYF.

V and J are TRBV7-9 and TRBJ2-7; possibly TRBD2 for D (5 bases). The CDR3 loop spans 12 amino acids. The germline gives CDR1 SEHNR, CDR2 FQNEAQ (reference sequence). Trimming removed 3 bases at V and 5 bases at J, with 8 bases between. The CDR3 sequence: CASSFPGDEQYF. CDR3 in DNA: TGTGCCAGCAGCTTTCCCGGGGACGAGCAGTACTTC.

This chain connects TRBV27 to TRBJ2-7; 7 positions match TRBD1. CDR3 size: 14 residues. With 5 bases clipped from V and 4 bases from J, the junction kept 8 bases outside the gene matches. CDR1 and CDR2 (germline): MNHEY, SMNVEV (reference sequence). CDR3 loop: CASSLRQGTYEQYF. Written as DNA, the CDR3 is TGTGCCAGCAGTCTTCGACAGGGTACGTACGAGCAGTACTTC.

The V gene is TRBV19, the J gene TRBJ1-1; 12 nucleotides line up with TRBD1. The germline V gene encodes CDR1 LNHDA and CDR2 SQIVND (reference sequence). J gave up 5 bases and V 8 bases, and 9 bases lay outside the gene matches. The CDR3 is 15 residues long. CDR3 DNA sequence: TGTGCCAGTCGCTCTCCGGGACAGGGGGCGACTGAAGCTTTCTTT. Translation gives CASRSPGQGATEAFF. Complete variable domain (other parts from reference TRBV19 and TRBJ1-1): DGGITQSPKYLFRKEGQNVTLSCEQNLNHDAMYWYRQDPGQGLRLIYYSQIVNDFQKGDIAEGYSVSREKKESFPLTVTSAQKNPTAFYLCASRSPGQGATEAFFGQGTRLTVV.

This clone was observed once. This chain links TRBV12-2 with TRBJ1-4; the table's D call TRBD1 went unverified against the DNA. TRBV12-2 is labeled a pseudogene. The CDR3 runs 17 residues. CDR3 sequence reads: CASRFVCPGQNNEKLFF. The CDR3 DNA is TGTGCAAGTCGTTTTGTTTGCCCGGGACAGAATAATGAAAAACTGTTTTTT.

The chain links TRBV11-2 to TRBJ1-5; D is possibly TRBD1 (5 bases). CDR1 and CDR2 from the germline V gene are SGHAT and FQNNGV. Trimming left V 0 bases short and J 9 bases short, with 12 bases between. There are 14 residues in the CDR3. CDR3: CASSLDQGGWPQHF. The CDR3 bases are TGTGCCAGCAGCTTAGATCAGGGTGGGTGGCCCCAGCATTTT.

This chain uses TRBV9 with TRBJ2-7; TRBD1 agrees at 7 bases. After removal of 4 bases from V and 1 base from J, the junction contained 8 bases not matched to a gene. Germline V gene sequence: CDR1 SGDLS, CDR2 YYNGEE. The CDR3 runs 15 residues. Written as DNA, the CDR3 is TGTGCCAGCAGCTCCGCCGGGACAGCGTCCTACGAGCAGTACTTC. This encodes CASSSAGTASYEQYF.

The gene calls are TRBV30 and TRBJ2-2, with D possibly being TRBD1 (5 bases). With 7 bases removed from V and 3 bases from J, the gap between germline ends came to 9 bases. The CDR3 spans 12 residues. Germline CDR1 GTSNPN, CDR2 SVGIG (reference sequence). The CDR3 bases are TGTGCCTCAACAGGTTACACCGGGGAGCTGTTTTTT. It specifies CASTGYTGELFF. Full variable domain (missing parts from reference TRBV30 and TRBJ2-2): SQTIHQWPATLVQPVGSPLSLECTVEGTSNPNLYWYRQAAGRGLQLLFYSVGIGQISSEVPQNLSASRPQDRQFILSSKKLLLSDSGFYLCASTGYTGELFFGEGSRLTVL.

V and J are TRBV7-8 and TRBJ1-6; tentatively, D is TRBD1 (5 bases). Trimming took off 3 bases at V and 7 bases at J, with 10 bases between the two ends. Germline-derived CDR1 and CDR2 are SGHVS and FQNEAQ. The CDR3 loop spans 14 amino acids. As DNA, the CDR3 is TGTGCCAGCAGCTTGACAGTTATCAATTCACCCCTCCACTTT. Translating it yields CASSLTVINSPLHF.

The chain uses TRBV5-6 and TRBJ2-5, with D hard to call. Germline CDR1 and CDR2: SGHDT and YYEEEE. The CDR3 is 12 amino acids. V dropped 0 bases and J dropped 5 bases, with 5 bases sitting between them. CDR3 coding DNA: TGTGCCAGCAGCTTGGGGCGGGAGACCCAGTACTTC. Its translation is CASSLGRETQYF.

V usage is TRBV27 and J usage is TRBJ2-5; 7 nucleotides match TRBD1. V dropped 2 bases and J dropped 11; count of bases not matched to a gene: 17. The CDR3 has 16 residues. In germline, CDR1 is MNHEY, CDR2 SMNVEV (reference sequence). The CDR3 spells CASSLEGARGRLEQYF. CDR3 nucleotides: TGTGCCAGCAGTTTAGAAGGTGCGAGGGGGCGCTTGGAGCAGTACTTC.

The rearrangement joins TRBV19 to TRBJ2-7; a weak D match, TRBD2 (5 bases). The germline gives CDR1 LNHDA, CDR2 SQIVND (reference sequence). This CDR3 comprises 15 residues. Deletions cut 5 bases from V and 0 bases from J, with 14 bases between. Written as DNA, the CDR3 is TGTGCCAGTAGTGGGCTCGGGGTAAGCTCCTACGAGCAGTACTTC. Translated: CASSGLGVSSYEQYF.

V is TRBV23-1 and J is TRBJ2-5; a possible D gene is TRBD1 (5 bases). TRBV23-1 is identified as an open reading frame with a role that is uncertain. This CDR3 spans 13 amino acids. Trimming took 2 bases from V and 5 from J, leaving 9 bases between them. In nucleotides, the CDR3 is TGCGCCAGCAGTCAACTCAGGGTGGAGACCCAGTACTTC. This translates into CASSQLRVETQYF.

The rearrangement links TRBV9 to TRBJ2-1; 9 positions agree with TRBD2. This CDR3 has 18 amino acids. Unmatched junction bases numbered 15, after V lost 0 bases and J lost 8 bases. The V gene's germline CDR1 is SGDLS and CDR2 YYNGEE. The CDR3 reads CASSVGRSGGPLVDEQFF. CDR3 DNA: TGTGCCAGCAGCGTAGGAAGAAGCGGGGGGCCTTTAGTAGATGAGCAGTTCTTC.

V usage is TRBV30 and J usage is TRBJ1-1; the D gene is possibly TRBD1 (5 bases). The CDR3 is 14 amino acids. Germline V gene sequence: CDR1 GTSNPN, CDR2 SVGIG (reference sequence). Trimming cost V 7 bases and J 0 bases, with 15 bases left between them. In DNA form, the CDR3 reads TGTGCCTTTGACAGATTTAATATGAACACTGAAGCTTTCTTT. This gives the protein CAFDRFNMNTEAFF.

The CDR3, as DNA: TGTGCCAGCAGTTTCCCGGGACAGTTCGACGAGCAGTACTTC. As protein: CASSFPGQFDEQYF. The chain recombines TRBV27 with TRBJ2-7; 7 nucleotides match TRBD1. Germline assignment: CDR1 MNHEY and CDR2 SMNVEV (reference sequence). The junction had 7 bases not matched to a gene; V was cut back by 3 bases and J by 5 bases. This CDR3 contains 14 residues.

This clone came up once. V and J are TRBV4-2 and TRBJ1-1; D gene uncertain. V was cut by 1 base and J by 0 bases, with 9 bases left in between. Germline lookup yields CDR1 LGHNA and CDR2 YNFKEQ. The CDR3 covers 15 residues. The CDR3: CASSQGAGVNTEAFF. The DNA for the CDR3 is TGTGCCAGCAGCCAAGGTGCCGGGGTGAACACTGAAGCTTTCTTT.

This clone has just one count. V is TRBV11-1 and J is TRBJ2-5; 10 nucleotides align to TRBD2. V was clipped by 1 base and J by 2 bases; unmatched bases: 4. This CDR3 is 16 amino acids long. Germline V gene data show CDR1 as SGHAT and CDR2 as FQDESV (reference sequence). The CDR3 DNA sequence: TGTGCCAGCAGCTTAGTGAGTAGCGGGGGGCAAGAGACCCAGTACTTC. Protein: CASSLVSSGGQETQYF. The whole variable domain, filled in from reference TRBV11-1 and TRBJ2-5, reads EAEVAQSPRYKITEKSQAVAFWCDPISGHATLYWYRQILGQGPELLVQFQDESVVDDSQLPKDRFSAERLKGVDSTLKIQPAELGDSAMYLCASSLVSSGGQETQYFGPGTRLLVL.

The V call is TRBV7-9, the J call TRBJ2-7; 7 bases are a match to TRBD2. The CDR3 spans 15 residues. The ends lost 7 bases at V and 6 bases at J; junction bases unmatched: 15. The V gene's germline CDR1 is SEHNR and CDR2 FQNEAQ (reference sequence). In DNA form, the CDR3 reads TGTGCCAGCACCACCCTGGGGGGGAATTTACTCGAGCAGTACTTC. This encodes CASTTLGGNLLEQYF. Full variable domain (missing parts from reference TRBV7-9 and TRBJ2-7): DTGVSQNPRHKITKRGQNVTFRCDPISEHNRLYWYRQTLGQGPEFLTYFQNEAQLEKSRLLSDRFSAERPKGSFSTLEIQRTEQGDSAMYLCASTTLGGNLLEQYFGPGTRLTVT.

The rearrangement uses TRBV7-9 and TRBJ2-7, with 8 bases aligning to TRBD2. V was clipped by 5 bases and J by 0 bases; unmatched bases: 12. CDR1 is SEHNR and CDR2 is FQNEAQ in the germline V gene (reference sequence). This CDR3 comprises 17 residues. DNA for the CDR3: TGTGCCAGCAGCCCCCCCCGGGGGCGGGGGGACTCCTACGAGCAGTACTTC. Protein sequence: CASSPPRGRGDSYEQYF.

V gene TRBV9 combines with J gene TRBJ2-3; D possibly corresponds to TRBD1 (7 bases). V shed 4 bases and J shed 0 bases, with 24 bases lying between them. The CDR3 totals 19 residues. Germline V CDR1 and CDR2: SGDLS, YYNGEE. The CDR3 protein is CASSPRAGQTLSSTDTQYF. CDR3 DNA: TGTGCCAGCAGCCCCCGGGCGGGACAGACCTTATCCAGCACAGATACGCAGTATTTT.

Turning to this clone: The CDR3 ends on some other residue instead of the conserved phenylalanine or tryptophan, so this is likely a read error. The limits of the CDR3 on the DNA are not certain, so only TCRdb's listed CDR3 is given. The chain combines TRBV14 with TRBJ2-7; TRBD1 reflects the table's D call only, with no check against the DNA. Including both end residues, the CDR3 is 13 amino acids long. The germline gives CDR1 SGHDN, CDR2 FVKESK. The CDR3 sequence is CASSHEWTGQGRI.